Presented here are 16 T cell receptor beta chains from one specimen sequenced in a study of PD-1 blockade in mismatch repair-deficient tumors. This table comes from immunoSEQ multiplex PCR, and its TCRdb copy is limited to in-frame clones, with some not included. The data contain 120,000 or so clones, about 86% of them singletons. The source was peripheral blood, collected 44 weeks after starting pembrolizumab. These receptors were taken from an adult with mismatch repair-deficient cancer.

This clone came up once. The chain is built from TRBV19 and TRBJ1-5; no reliable D call. This CDR3 spans 15 amino acids. Germline loops: CDR1 LNHDA, CDR2 SQIVND (reference sequence). Trimming took 7 bases from V and 1 from J, leaving 14 bases between them. CDR3 in DNA: TGTGCCAGTAAGATTGGGTGGCGGAGCAATCAGCCCCAGCATTTT. Its translation: CASKIGWRSNQPQHF. Filled out from reference TRBV19 and TRBJ1-5, the complete variable domain reads DGGITQSPKYLFRKEGQNVTLSCEQNLNHDAMYWYRQDPGQGLRLIYYSQIVNDFQKGDIAEGYSVSREKKESFPLTVTSAQKNPTAFYLCASKIGWRSNQPQHFGDGTRLSIL.

V usage is TRBV7-6 and J usage is TRBJ2-5; D not certain. Germline CDR1 reads SGHVS; CDR2 reads FNYEAQ. The CDR3 length is 11 residues. V was cut by 5 bases and J by 2 bases, with 3 bases left in between. For the CDR3, the DNA is TGTGCCAGCAGCATTCAAGAGACCCAGTACTTC. It codes for CASSIQETQYF.

This clone turned up a few times. This chain uses TRBV6-1 with TRBJ2-5; D assignment may be TRBD1 or TRBD2 (6 bases each). This CDR3 region has 14 residues. Germline V CDR1 and CDR2: MNHNS, SASEGT. V lost 1 base and J lost 5, with 11 bases in between. The CDR3 sequence: CASSEGRGGETQYF. The CDR3 nucleotides are TGTGCCAGCAGTGAAGGAAGAGGGGGGGAGACCCAGTACTTC.

This clone was found once. The gene calls are TRBV30 and TRBJ2-1, with D maybe TRBD1 (6 bases). CDR3 length: 13 amino acids. The germline V gene has CDR1 GTSNPN and CDR2 SVGIG (reference sequence). Trimming took 1 base from V and 4 from J, leaving 8 bases between them. The CDR3 DNA reads as TGTGCCTGGAGTGAAGGGGGTTACAATGAGCAGTTCTTC. Its protein product is CAWSEGGYNEQFF.

This chain uses TRBV21-1 with TRBJ2-7; whether TRBD1, the table's D call, matches the DNA was not checked. TRBV21-1 corresponds to a pseudogene. The CDR3 loop spans 17 amino acids. As DNA, the CDR3 is TGTGCCAGCAGCAAAGGAGGTCTTACAGGGGGGAGGGAAGAGCAGTACTTC. As protein: CASSKGGLTGGREEQYF.

The rearrangement joins TRBV7-9 to TRBJ1-1; D unresolved. The CDR3 contains 13 residues. Trimming took 2 bases from V and 3 from J, leaving 7 bases between them. Germline CDR1 reads SEHNR; CDR2 reads FQNEAQ (reference sequence). The CDR3, as DNA: TGTGCCAGCAGCTTATTTCCCGACACTGAAGCTTTCTTT. It codes for CASSLFPDTEAFF.

The chain carries TRBV11-3 and TRBJ2-5; TRBD1 matches 7 bases. V lost 6 bases to trimming and J lost 4 bases; unmatched junction nucleotides: 8. Germline CDR1 reads SGHNT; CDR2 reads YENEEA. This CDR3 comprises 14 residues. In nucleotides, the CDR3 is TGTGCCAGCAGGGCCAGGGGGAGAAGAGAGACCCAGTACTTC. Amino acids: CASRARGRRETQYF.

The gene calls are TRBV5-1 and TRBJ1-2; D possibly corresponds to TRBD1 (5 bases). The CDR3 has 15 amino acids. V shed 0 bases and J shed 4 bases, with 13 bases lying between them. CDR1 is SGHRS and CDR2 is YFSETQ in the germline V gene. The DNA of the CDR3 is TGCGCCAGCAGCTTGGTGGGGGACTCGGGCTATGGCTACACCTTC. It translates to CASSLVGDSGYGYTF.

This chain uses TRBV4-1 with TRBJ2-1; 11 bases are shared with TRBD1. The CDR3 length is 16 residues. V dropped 4 bases and J dropped 7; count of bases not matched to a gene: 9. Germline lookup yields CDR1 MGHRA and CDR2 YSYEKL. CDR3 loop: CASSLWPGTGGNEQFF. The CDR3 DNA reads as TGCGCCAGCAGCCTATGGCCCGGGACAGGGGGAAATGAGCAGTTCTTC.

The chain carries TRBV5-1 and TRBJ2-1, with D tentatively TRBD2 (6 bases). V dropped 2 bases and J dropped 0 bases, with 9 bases sitting between them. The CDR3 loop spans 15 amino acids. In germline, CDR1 is SGHRS, CDR2 YFSETQ. The CDR3 protein is CASSFGGSSYNEQFF. Written as DNA, the CDR3 is TGCGCCAGCAGCTTCGGAGGGAGCTCCTACAATGAGCAGTTCTTC. The full variable domain, with the rest looked up from reference TRBV5-1 and TRBJ2-1, is KAGVTQTPRYLIKTRGQQVTLSCSPISGHRSVSWYQQTPGQGLQFLFEYFSETQRNKGNFPGRFSGRQFSNSRSEMNVSTLELGDSALYLCASSFGGSSYNEQFFGPGTRLTVL.

The rearrangement joins TRBV28 to TRBJ1-2; D is possibly TRBD1 (5 bases). The CDR3 is 15 amino acids. Trimming shortened V by 5 bases and J by 4 bases, and 17 bases separated the two germline ends. The germline CDR1 and CDR2 sequences are MDHEN and SYDVKM. CDR3 DNA sequence: TGTGCCAGCAGTCCGAGTGGTGGGGCTCGCTATGGCTACACCTTC. It translates to CASSPSGGARYGYTF.

The rearrangement uses TRBV29-1 and TRBJ2-7, with TRBD1 matching 7 bases. With 0 bases clipped from V and 4 bases from J, the junction kept 0 bases outside the gene matches. This CDR3 is 12 amino acids long. Germline V gene lookup returns CDR1 SQVTM and CDR2 ANQGSEA. The CDR3 loop is CSVEEGQYEQYF. In DNA form, the CDR3 reads TGCAGCGTTGAAGAGGGACAGTACGAGCAGTACTTC.

The chain employs TRBV5-5 and TRBJ1-4; D gene ambiguous. The ends were cut back, 3 bases at V and 8 bases at J, with 11 bases in the middle. The CDR3 is 13 amino acids. Germline CDR1 and CDR2: SGHKS and YYEKEE (reference sequence). CDR3 residues: CASSSWMGEKLFF. As DNA, the CDR3 is TGTGCCAGCAGCTCTTGGATGGGAGAAAAACTGTTTTTT.

Worth noting for this clone: The sample contains more than one DNA sequence encoding this CDR3. This chain links TRBV5-6 with TRBJ2-7, with 7 bases matching TRBD2. Germline CDR1 SGHDT, CDR2 YYEEEE. The V gene end was trimmed by 2 bases and the J gene end by 0 bases; junction bases not matched to a gene: 2. The CDR3 totals 14 residues. The chain's CDR3 is CASSLGRASYEQYF. The CDR3 DNA reads as TGTGCCAGCAGCTTAGGGAGGGCCTCCTACGAGCAGTACTTC.

The rearrangement uses TRBV10-3 and TRBJ2-4; D is unresolved. This CDR3 is built from 16 residues. Per germline, CDR1 ENHRY and CDR2 SYGVKD. V gave up 0 bases and J gave up 0 bases, with 9 bases separating them. CDR3 amino acids: CAISESGYLAKNIQYF. The CDR3 DNA is TGTGCCATCAGTGAGTCCGGGTACCTAGCCAAAAACATTCAGTACTTC.

The chain uses TRBV25-1 and TRBJ1-5; D is undetermined. The V end was cut by 1 base, the J end by 11 bases, with 12 bases between. Looked up from germline, CDR1 is MGHDK and CDR2 is SYGVNS. The CDR3 totals 13 residues. CDR3 loop: CASSESDGVSQHF. The CDR3, as DNA: TGTGCCAGCAGTGAATCGGACGGGGTGTCCCAGCATTTT. Looking up the rest from reference TRBV25-1 and TRBJ1-5 gives the full variable domain: EADIYQTPRYLVIGTGKKITLECSQTMGHDKMYWYQQDPGMELHLIHYSYGVNSTEKGDLSSESTVSRIRTEHFPLTLESARPSHTSQYLCASSESDGVSQHFGDGTRLSIL.